This TCR beta chain was sequenced during a study of blood T cells in healthy people across ages. General study results and limits: Per million T cells, TCR beta diversity dropped about linearly as age rose.

Turning to this clonotype: Its antigen is currently unknown.

The CDR3 runs 15 residues. Per the germline V gene, CDR1 is MNHEY and CDR2 is SVGAGI. V trimming: 7 bases; J trimming: 8 bases; junction bases outside the gene matches: 13. Then a second PCR, running about 6 to 11 cycles, was carried out with a sample-barcoded 5' primer and a J-beta primer mix. TCRdb processed the 5' RACE reads anew with MiXCR; each CDR3 protein has one entry. Of nearly 800,000 distinct CDR3 sequences listed, just under 25% were seen once; the top ten hold under 4.5%. Aged about 6 to 100, donors were systemically healthy Caucasians from Russia. These same records also appear under a second study, on T cells of mothers and their children. That work adds: A few mothers and their six children, all healthy Caucasians, donated. According to the study, all extracted RNA entered cDNA synthesis at roughly 1.5 ug per 15 ul.

The sequenced material came from blood. The receptor was isolated from a boy aged 5-17 years in good health. The rearrangement links TRBV6-5 to TRBJ1-4, with TRBD1 matching over 7 bases. Here the CDR3 reads CASKLATGLGEKLFF. The CDR3, as DNA: TGTGCCAGCAAACTAGCGACAGGGCTGGGGGAAAAACTGTTTTTT.